This T cell receptor beta chain is from a study of blood T cell repertoires in COVID-19. Study summary: Nucleic acid was either cDNA or gDNA, and it came from T cells, B-cell-depleted T cells, or PBMCs.

In the original analysis: Estimation of nucleated cell counts relied on the amplification of reference gene primers. Assay: immunoSEQ multiplex PCR; the TCRdb copy retains only in-frame clones and omits some. D and trimming were read from the DNA, whereas the V and J calls and clone size are those reported in that table. The repertoire consists of 150,000 to 200,000 clones, with around 86% occurring once and the leading ten covering around 8.3%. This clone turned up a few times. The sequencing sample was made of peripheral blood. This clonotype originated in a man in his sixties with acute or convalescent COVID-19.

CDR3 coding DNA: TGCGCCAGCAGCCAAGGAACGAGACTCTATGGCTACACCTTC. It is translated as CASSQGTRLYGYTF. The chain employs TRBV4-1 and TRBJ1-2; D gene uncertain. The V end was cut by 1 base, the J end by 4 bases, with 10 bases between. This CDR3 has 14 residues. Germline CDR1 is MGHRA and CDR2 is YSYEKL.